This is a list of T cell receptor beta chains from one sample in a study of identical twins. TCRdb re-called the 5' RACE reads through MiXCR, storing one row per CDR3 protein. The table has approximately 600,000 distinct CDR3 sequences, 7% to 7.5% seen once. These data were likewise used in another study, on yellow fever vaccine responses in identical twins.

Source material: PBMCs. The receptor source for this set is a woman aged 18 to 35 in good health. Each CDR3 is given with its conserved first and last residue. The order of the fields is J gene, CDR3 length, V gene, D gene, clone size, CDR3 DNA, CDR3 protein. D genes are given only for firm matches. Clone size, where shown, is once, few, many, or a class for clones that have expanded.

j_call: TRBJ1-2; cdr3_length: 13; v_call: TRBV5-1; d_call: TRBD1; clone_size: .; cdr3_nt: TGCGCCAGCAGCTTGGGACAGGGGGCCTTCAACACCTTC; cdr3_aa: CASSLGQGAFNTF
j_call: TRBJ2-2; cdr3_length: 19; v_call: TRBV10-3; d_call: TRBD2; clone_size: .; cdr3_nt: TGTGCCATCAGTGAAGCCCCGGGACTAGGTCCGGTAAACACCGGGGAGCTGTTTTTT; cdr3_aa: CAISEAPGLGPVNTGELFF
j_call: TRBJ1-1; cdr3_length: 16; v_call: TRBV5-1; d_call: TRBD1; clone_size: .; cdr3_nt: TGCGCCAGCAGCTTGGCCGTTGTAGGGGGCAACACTGAAGCTTTCTTT; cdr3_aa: CASSLAVVGGNTEAFF
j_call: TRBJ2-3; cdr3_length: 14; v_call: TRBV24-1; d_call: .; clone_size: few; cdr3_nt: TGTGCCTCCTCGCCAGCGGGCCTTACAGATACGCAGTATTTT; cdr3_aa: CASSPAGLTDTQYF
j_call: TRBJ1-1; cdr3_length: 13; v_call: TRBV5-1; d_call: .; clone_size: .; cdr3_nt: TGCGCCAGCAGCTTGGTGATAGGCACTGAAGCTTTCTTT; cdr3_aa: CASSLVIGTEAFF
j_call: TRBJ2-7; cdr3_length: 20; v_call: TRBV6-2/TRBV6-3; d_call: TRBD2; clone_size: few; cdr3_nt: TGTGCCAGCAGCCGACGTCCCGGGACTAGCGGGAGCCATATATCCTACGAGCAGTACTTC; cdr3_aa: CASSRRPGTSGSHISYEQYF
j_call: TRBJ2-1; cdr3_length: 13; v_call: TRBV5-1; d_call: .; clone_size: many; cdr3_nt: TGCGCCAGCAGCTCGATGGGCCTAAATGAGCAGTTCTTC; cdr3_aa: CASSSMGLNEQFF
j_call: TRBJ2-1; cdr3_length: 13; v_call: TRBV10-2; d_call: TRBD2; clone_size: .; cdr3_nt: TGCGCCAGCAAGGATCCGGGAGGCAATGAGCAGTTCTTC; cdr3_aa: CASKDPGGNEQFF
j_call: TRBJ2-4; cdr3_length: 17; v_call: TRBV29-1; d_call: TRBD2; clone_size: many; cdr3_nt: TGCAGCGTCGGGACTAGCGGGGATTCCTCGGGCAAAAACATTCAGTACTTC; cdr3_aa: CSVGTSGDSSGKNIQYF
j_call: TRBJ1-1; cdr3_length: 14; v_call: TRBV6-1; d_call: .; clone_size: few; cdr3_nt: TGTGCCAGCAGTGAAACAGGTCGAGTCACTGAAGCTTTCTTT; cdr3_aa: CASSETGRVTEAFF
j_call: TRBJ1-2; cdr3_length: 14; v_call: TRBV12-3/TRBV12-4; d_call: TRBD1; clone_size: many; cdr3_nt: TGTGCCAGCAGCCTTCGGACAGGGGGGAATGGCTACACCTTC; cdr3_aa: CASSLRTGGNGYTF
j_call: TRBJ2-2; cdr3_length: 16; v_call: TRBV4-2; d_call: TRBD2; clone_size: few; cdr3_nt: TGTGCCAGCAGCCAAGAATACGCGGGGGGCCGCGGGGAGCTGTTTTTT; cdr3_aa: CASSQEYAGGRGELFF
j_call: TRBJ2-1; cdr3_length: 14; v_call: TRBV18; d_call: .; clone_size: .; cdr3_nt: TGTGCCAGCTCACCCCCGGGGGTCCCCAATGAGCAGTTCTTC; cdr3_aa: CASSPPGVPNEQFF
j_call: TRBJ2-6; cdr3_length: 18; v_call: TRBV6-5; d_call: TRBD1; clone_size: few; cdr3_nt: TGTGCCAGCAGTTACGAAGGGCAGGGGGCCTCTGGGGCCAACGTCCTGACTTTC; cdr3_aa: CASSYEGQGASGANVLTF
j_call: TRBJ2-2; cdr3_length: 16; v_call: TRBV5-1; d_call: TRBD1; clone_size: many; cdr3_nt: TGCGCCAGCAGTTCAGGGGGTTTGAGGAACACCGGGGAGCTGTTTTTT; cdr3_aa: CASSSGGLRNTGELFF
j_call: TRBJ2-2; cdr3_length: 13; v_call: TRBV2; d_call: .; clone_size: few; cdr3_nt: TGTGCCAGCAGTGATGATGGGCCCGGGGAGCTGTTTTTT; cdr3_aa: CASSDDGPGELFF
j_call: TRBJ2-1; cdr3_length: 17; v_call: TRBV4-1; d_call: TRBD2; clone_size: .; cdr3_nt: TGCGCCAGCAGCCAAGTTTGGGGGGAGCGGGGGGACAATGAGCAGTTCTTC; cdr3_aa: CASSQVWGERGDNEQFF
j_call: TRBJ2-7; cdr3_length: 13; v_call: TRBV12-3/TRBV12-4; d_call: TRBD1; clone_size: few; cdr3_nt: TGTGCCAGCAGTTGGGGACAGACCTACGAGCAGTACTTC; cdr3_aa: CASSWGQTYEQYF
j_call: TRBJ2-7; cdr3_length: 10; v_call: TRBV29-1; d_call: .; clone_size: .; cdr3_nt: TGCAGCGTTGGGGGCGCCGAGCAGTACTTC; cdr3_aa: CSVGGAEQYF
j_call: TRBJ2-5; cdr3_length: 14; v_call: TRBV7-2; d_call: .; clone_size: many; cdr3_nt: TGTGCCAGCAGCGCCGAGATGTACCAAGAGACCCAGTACTTC; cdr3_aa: CASSAEMYQETQYF
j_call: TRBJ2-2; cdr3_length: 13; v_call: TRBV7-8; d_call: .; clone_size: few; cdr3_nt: TGTGCCACCGGGACGGGGAACACCGGGGAGCTGTTTTTT; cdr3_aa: CATGTGNTGELFF
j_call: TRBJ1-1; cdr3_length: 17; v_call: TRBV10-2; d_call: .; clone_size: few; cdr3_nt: TGCGCCAGCAGCTCAAGGAAGGTATCGGGAGCGAACACTGAAGCTTTCTTT; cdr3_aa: CASSSRKVSGANTEAFF
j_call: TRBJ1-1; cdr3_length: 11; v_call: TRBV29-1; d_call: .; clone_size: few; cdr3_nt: TGCAGCGGGACGCGAGACACTGAAGCTTTCTTT; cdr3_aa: CSGTRDTEAFF
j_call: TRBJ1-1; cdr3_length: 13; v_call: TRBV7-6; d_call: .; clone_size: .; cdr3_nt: TGTGCCAGCAGAGGTGTGGGGAACACTGAAGCTTTCTTT; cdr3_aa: CASRGVGNTEAFF
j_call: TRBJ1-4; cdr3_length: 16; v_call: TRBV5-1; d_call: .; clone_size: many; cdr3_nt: TGCGCCAGCAGCGCAAGCCGCGGTTCAACTAATGAAAAACTGTTTTTT; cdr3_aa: CASSASRGSTNEKLFF
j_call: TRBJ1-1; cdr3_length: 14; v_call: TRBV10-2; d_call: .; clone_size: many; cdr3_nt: TGCGCCAGCAGTGAGAGGACAATGAACACTGAAGCTTTCTTT; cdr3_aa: CASSERTMNTEAFF
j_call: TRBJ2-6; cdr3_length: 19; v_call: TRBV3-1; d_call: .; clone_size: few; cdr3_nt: TGTGCCAGCAGCCACCACAGGTTACGTCAATCCCCTGGGGCCAACGTCCTGACTTTC; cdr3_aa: CASSHHRLRQSPGANVLTF
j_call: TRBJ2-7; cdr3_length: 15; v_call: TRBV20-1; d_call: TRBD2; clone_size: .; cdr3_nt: TGCAGTGCGTCCAGAGGGACTAGCGGGAGCTACGAGCAGTACTTC; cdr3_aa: CSASRGTSGSYEQYF
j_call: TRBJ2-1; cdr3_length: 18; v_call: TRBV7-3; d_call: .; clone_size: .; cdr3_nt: TGTGCCAGCAGCTTAATGGCCGTAAGGCGGGACCTCTACAATGAGCAGTTCTTC; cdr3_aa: CASSLMAVRRDLYNEQFF
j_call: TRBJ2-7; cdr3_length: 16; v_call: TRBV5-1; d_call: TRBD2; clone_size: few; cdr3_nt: TGCGCCAGCAGTTTGGCGGGGCTAGCGGGAAGATACGAGCAGTACTTC; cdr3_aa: CASSLAGLAGRYEQYF
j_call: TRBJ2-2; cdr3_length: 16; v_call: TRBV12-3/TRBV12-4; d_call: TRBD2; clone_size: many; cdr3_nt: TGTGCCAGCAGTTTAGAGGCTAGCGGCAACACCGGGGAGCTGTTTTTT; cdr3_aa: CASSLEASGNTGELFF
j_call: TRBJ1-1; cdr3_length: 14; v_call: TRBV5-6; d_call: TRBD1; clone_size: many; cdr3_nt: TGTGCCAGCAGCTTCGGACAGGGGTTCACTGAAGCTTTCTTT; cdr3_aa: CASSFGQGFTEAFF
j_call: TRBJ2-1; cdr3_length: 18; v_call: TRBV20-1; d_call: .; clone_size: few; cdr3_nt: TGCAGTGCTAGAGAGGGGACTTTCGGGATTGGCAAGGGCAATGAGCAGTTCTTC; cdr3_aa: CSAREGTFGIGKGNEQFF
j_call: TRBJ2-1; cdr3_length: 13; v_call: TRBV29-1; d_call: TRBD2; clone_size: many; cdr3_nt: TGCAGCGCTGGGGAACTAGCGGGCTATGAGCAGTTCTTC; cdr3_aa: CSAGELAGYEQFF
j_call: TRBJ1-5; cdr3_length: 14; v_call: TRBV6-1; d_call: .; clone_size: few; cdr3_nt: TGTGCCAGCCGGGAAAGGGGACGCAATCAGCCCCAGCATTTT; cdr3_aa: CASRERGRNQPQHF
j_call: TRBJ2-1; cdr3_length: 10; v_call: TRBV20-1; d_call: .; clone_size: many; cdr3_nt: TGCAGTGTTAAACGGTTTGAGCAGTTCTTC; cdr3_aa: CSVKRFEQFF
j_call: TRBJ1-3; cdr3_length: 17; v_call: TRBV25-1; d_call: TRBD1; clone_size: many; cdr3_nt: TGTGCCAGCAGTGACCGACAGGGGGTCCACTCTGGAAACACCATATATTTT; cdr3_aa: CASSDRQGVHSGNTIYF
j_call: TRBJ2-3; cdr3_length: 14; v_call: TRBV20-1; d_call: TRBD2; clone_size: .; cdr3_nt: TGCAGTGCTAGTCTGCGGGAGGTCACAGATACGCAGTATTTT; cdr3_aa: CSASLREVTDTQYF
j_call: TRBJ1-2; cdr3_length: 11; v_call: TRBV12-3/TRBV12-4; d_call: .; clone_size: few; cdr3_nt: TGTGCCAGCAGTAGGGGTACTGGCTACACCTTC; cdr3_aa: CASSRGTGYTF
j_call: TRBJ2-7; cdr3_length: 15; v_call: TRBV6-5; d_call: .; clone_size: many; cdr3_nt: TGTGCCAGCAGTTACCTTGGTTCGGGAGAGGGGGAGCAGTACTTC; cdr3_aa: CASSYLGSGEGEQYF
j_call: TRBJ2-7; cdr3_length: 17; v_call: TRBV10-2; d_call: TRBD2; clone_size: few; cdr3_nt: TGCGCCAGCAACCCCGCCGGGACTAGCTTAATCTCCTACGAGCAGTACTTC; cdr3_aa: CASNPAGTSLISYEQYF
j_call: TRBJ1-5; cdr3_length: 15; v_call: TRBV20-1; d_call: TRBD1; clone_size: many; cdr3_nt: TGCAGTGCTAGAAAATGGCAGGGGGGCGATCAGCCCCAGCATTTT; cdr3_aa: CSARKWQGGDQPQHF
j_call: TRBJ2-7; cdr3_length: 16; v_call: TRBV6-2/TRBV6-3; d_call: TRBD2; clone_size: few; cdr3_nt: TGTGCCAGCAGTCGCAATGCGGGACTAGCGGGAGTAGAGCAGTACTTC; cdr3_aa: CASSRNAGLAGVEQYF
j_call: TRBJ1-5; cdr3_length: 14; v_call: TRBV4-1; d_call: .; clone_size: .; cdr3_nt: TGCGCCAGCAGCCAATTAACAGTCAATCAGCCCCAGCATTTT; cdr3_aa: CASSQLTVNQPQHF